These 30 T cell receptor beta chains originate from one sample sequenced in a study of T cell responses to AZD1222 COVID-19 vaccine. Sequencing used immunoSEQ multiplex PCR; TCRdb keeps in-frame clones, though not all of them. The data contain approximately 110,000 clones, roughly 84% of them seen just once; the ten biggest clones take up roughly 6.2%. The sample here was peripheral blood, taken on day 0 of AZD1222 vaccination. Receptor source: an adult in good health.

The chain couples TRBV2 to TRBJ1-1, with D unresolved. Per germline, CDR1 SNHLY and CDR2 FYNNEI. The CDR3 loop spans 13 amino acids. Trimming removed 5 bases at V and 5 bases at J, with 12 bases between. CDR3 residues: CASSYDRETEAFF. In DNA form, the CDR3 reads TGTGCCAGCAGTTATGACCGAGAAACTGAAGCTTTCTTT. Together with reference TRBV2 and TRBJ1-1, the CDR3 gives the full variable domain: EPEVTQTPSHQVTQMGQEVILRCVPISNHLYFYWYRQILGQKVEFLVSFYNNEISEKSEIFDDQFSVERPDGSNFTLKIRSTKLEDSAMYFCASSYDRETEAFFGQGTRLTVV.

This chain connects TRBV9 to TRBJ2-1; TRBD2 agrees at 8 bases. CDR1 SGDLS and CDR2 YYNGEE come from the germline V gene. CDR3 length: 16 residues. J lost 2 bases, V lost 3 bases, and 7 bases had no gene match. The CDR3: CASSGTLGGAYNEQFF. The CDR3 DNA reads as TGTGCCAGCAGCGGAACCCTCGGGGGGGCCTACAATGAGCAGTTCTTC.

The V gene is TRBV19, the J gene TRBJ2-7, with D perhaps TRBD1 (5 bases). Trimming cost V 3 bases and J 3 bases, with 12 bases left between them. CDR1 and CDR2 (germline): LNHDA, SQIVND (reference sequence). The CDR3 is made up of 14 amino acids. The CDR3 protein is CASSISGQGYEQYF. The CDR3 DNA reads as TGTGCCAGTAGTATCTCGGGCCAGGGCTACGAGCAGTACTTC.

The CDR3: CASSLMVTGRGNSPLHF. In DNA form, the CDR3 reads TGCGCCAGCAGCTTGATGGTGACAGGGCGAGGTAATTCACCCCTCCACTTT. The V and J genes are TRBV5-1 and TRBJ1-6; 7 bases agree with TRBD1. There are 17 residues in the CDR3. Germline CDR1 and CDR2: SGHRS and YFSETQ. V lost 1 base and J lost 6; bases outside the gene matches: 10.

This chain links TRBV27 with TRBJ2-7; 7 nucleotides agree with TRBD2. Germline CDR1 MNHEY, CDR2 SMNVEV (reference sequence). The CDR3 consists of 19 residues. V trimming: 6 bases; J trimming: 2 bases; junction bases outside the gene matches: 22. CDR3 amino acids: CASSLEGPRQQGGPYEQYF. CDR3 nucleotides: TGTGCCAGCAGCCTAGAGGGTCCCCGACAGCAGGGAGGGCCCTACGAGCAGTACTTC.

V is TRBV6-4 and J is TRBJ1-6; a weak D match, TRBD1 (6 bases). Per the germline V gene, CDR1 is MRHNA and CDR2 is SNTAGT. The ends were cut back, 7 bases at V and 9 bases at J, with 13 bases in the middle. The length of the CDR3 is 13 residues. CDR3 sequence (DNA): TGTGCCAGCACCTTACAGGGAGCTTCACCCCTCCACTTT. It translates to CASTLQGASPLHF.

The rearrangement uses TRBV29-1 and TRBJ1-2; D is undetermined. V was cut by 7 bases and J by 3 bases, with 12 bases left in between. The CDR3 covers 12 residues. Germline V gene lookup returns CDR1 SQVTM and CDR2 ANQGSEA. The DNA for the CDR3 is TGCAGCGCCCAAGACCAAGACTATGGCTACACCTTC. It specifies CSAQDQDYGYTF. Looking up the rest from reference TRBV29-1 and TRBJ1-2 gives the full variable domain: SAVISQKPSRDICQRGTSLTIQCQVDSQVTMMFWYRQQPGQSLTLIATANQGSEATYESGFVIDKFPISRPNLTFSTLTVSNMSPEDSSIYLCSAQDQDYGYTFGSGTRLTVV.

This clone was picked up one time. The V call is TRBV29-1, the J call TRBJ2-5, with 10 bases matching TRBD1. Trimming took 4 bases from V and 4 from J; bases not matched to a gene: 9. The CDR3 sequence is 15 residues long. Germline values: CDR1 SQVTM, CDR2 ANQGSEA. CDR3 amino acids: CSVGGTGVVRETQYF. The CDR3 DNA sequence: TGCAGCGTTGGAGGGACAGGGGTGGTGAGAGAGACCCAGTACTTC.

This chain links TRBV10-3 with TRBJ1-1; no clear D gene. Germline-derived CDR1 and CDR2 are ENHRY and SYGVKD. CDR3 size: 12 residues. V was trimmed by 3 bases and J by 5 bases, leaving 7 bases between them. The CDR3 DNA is TGTGCCATCAGTGACAGACAAACTGAAGCTTTCTTT. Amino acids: CAISDRQTEAFF.

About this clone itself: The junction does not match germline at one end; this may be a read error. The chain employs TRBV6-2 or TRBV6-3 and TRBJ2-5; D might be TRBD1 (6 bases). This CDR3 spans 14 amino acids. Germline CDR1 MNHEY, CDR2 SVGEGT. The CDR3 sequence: CASSYAPGQGTQYF. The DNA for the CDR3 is TGTGCCAGCAGTTACGCCCCGGGACAAGGGACCCAGTACTTC.

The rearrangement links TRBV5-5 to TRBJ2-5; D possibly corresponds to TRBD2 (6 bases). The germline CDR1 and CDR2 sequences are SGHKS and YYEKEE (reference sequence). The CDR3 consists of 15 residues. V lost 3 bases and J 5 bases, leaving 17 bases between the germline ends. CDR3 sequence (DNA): TGTGCCAGCAGCTCCCGGACACCGGGGGTTGAGACCCAGTACTTC. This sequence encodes CASSSRTPGVETQYF.

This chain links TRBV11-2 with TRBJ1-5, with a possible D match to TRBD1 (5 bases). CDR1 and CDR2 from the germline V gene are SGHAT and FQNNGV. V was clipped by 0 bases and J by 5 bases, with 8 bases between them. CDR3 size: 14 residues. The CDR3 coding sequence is TGTGCCAGCAGCTTAGATGGGGGGGATCAGCCCCAGCATTTT. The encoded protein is CASSLDGGDQPQHF. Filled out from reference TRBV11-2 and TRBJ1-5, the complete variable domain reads EAGVAQSPRYKIIEKRQSVAFWCNPISGHATLYWYQQILGQGPKLLIQFQNNGVVDDSQLPKDRFSAERLKGVDSTLKIQPAKLEDSAVYLCASSLDGGDQPQHFGDGTRLSIL.

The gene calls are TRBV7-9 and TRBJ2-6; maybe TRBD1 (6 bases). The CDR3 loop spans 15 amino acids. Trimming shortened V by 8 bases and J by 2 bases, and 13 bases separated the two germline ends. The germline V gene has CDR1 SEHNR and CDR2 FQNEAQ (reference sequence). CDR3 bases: TGTGCCAGCGCCTCCCGGACAGCTGGGGCCAACGTCCTGACTTTC. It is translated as CASASRTAGANVLTF.

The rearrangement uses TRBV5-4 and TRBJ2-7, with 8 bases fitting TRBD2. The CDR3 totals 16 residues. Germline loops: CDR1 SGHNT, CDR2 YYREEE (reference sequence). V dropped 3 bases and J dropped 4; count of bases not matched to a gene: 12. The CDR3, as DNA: TGTGCCAGCAGCTCTGGCCAAGCGGGGGCCAAATACGAGCAGTACTTC. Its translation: CASSSGQAGAKYEQYF.

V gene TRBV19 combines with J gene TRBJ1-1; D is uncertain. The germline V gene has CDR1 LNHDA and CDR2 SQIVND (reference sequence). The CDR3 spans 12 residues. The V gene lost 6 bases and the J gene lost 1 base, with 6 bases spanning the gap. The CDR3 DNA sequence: TGTGCCAGTAGAGACTCGAACACTGAAGCTTTCTTT. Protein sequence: CASRDSNTEAFF.

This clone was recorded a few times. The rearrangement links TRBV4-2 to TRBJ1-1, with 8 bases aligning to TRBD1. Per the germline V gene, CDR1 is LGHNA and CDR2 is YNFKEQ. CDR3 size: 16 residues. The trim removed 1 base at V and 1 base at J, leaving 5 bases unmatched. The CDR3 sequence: CASSQGDRPGNTEAFF. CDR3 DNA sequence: TGTGCCAGCAGCCAAGGGGACAGGCCGGGGAACACTGAAGCTTTCTTT.

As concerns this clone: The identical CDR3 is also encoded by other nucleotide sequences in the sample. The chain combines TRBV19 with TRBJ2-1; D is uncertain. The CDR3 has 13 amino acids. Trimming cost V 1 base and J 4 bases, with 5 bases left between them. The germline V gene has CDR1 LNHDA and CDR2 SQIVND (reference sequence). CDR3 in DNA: TGTGCCAGTAGTATAGGACTTTACAATGAGCAGTTCTTC. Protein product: CASSIGLYNEQFF. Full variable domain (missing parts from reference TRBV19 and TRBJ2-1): DGGITQSPKYLFRKEGQNVTLSCEQNLNHDAMYWYRQDPGQGLRLIYYSQIVNDFQKGDIAEGYSVSREKKESFPLTVTSAQKNPTAFYLCASSIGLYNEQFFGPGTRLTVL.

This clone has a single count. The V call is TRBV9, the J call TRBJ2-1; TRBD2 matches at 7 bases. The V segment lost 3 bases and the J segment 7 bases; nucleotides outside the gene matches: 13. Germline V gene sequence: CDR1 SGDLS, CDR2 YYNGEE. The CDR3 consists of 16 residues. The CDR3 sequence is CASSGPPPAGQNEQFF. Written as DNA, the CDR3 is TGTGCCAGCAGCGGCCCCCCCCCAGCGGGGCAAAATGAGCAGTTCTTC.

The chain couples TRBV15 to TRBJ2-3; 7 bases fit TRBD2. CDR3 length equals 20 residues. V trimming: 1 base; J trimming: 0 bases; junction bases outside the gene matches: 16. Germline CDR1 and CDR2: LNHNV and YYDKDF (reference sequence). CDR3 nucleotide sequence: TGTGCCACCAGCAGAGGTAGTTTGGAGCTAGCGGTAACTAGCACAGATACGCAGTATTTT. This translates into CATSRGSLELAVTSTDTQYF.

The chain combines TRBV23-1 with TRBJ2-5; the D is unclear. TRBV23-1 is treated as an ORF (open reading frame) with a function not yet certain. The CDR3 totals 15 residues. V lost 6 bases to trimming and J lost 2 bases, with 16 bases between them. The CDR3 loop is CASSPYSVQQETQYF. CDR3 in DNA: TGCGCCAGCAGCCCGTATAGTGTTCAGCAAGAGACCCAGTACTTC.

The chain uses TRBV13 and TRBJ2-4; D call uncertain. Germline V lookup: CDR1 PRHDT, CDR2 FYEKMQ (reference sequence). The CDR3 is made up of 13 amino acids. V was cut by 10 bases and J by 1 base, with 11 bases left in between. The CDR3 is CATLFRAKNIQYF. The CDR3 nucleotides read TGTGCCACCCTTTTTCGGGCCAAAAACATTCAGTACTTC.

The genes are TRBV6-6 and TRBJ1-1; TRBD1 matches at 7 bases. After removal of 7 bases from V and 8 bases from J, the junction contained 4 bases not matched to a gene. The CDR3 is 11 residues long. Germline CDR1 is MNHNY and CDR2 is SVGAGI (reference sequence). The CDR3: CASTGQEEAFF. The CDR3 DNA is TGTGCCAGCACAGGACAGGAGGAAGCTTTCTTT.

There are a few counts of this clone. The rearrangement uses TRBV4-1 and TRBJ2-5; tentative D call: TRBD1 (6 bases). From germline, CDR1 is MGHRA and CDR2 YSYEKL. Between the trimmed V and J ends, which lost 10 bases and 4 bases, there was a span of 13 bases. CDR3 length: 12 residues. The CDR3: CATQGQGETQYF. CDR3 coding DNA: TGCGCCACACAGGGTCAGGGAGAGACCCAGTACTTC.

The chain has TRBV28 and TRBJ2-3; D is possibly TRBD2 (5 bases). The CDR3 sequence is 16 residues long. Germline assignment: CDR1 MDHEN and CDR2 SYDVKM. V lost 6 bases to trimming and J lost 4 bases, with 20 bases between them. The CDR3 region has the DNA TGTGCCAGCAGCCATCGAGGGATCCTGGGATCAGATACGCAGTATTTT. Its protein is CASSHRGILGSDTQYF.

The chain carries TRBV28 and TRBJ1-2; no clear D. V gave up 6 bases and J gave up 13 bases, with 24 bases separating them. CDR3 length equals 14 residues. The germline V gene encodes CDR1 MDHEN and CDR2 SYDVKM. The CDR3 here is CASSPRSGLAVTTF. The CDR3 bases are TGTGCCAGCAGCCCTCGGTCGGGTTTGGCGGTTACCACCTTC.

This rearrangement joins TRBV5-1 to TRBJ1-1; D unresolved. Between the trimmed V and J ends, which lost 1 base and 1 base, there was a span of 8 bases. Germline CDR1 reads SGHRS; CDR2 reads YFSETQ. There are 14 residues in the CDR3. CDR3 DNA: TGCGCCAGCAGCTTGTCATCAGCGAACACTGAAGCTTTCTTT. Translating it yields CASSLSSANTEAFF.

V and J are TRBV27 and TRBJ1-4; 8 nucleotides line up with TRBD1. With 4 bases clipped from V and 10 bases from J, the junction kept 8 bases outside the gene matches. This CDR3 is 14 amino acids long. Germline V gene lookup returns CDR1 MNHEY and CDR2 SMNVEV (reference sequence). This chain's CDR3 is CASSSGGLLGKLFF. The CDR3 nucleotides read TGTGCCAGCAGTTCAGGGGGCCTCCTGGGAAAACTGTTTTTT. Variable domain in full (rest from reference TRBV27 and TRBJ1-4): EAQVTQNPRYLITVTGKKLTVTCSQNMNHEYMSWYRQDPGLGLRQIYYSMNVEVTDKGDVPEGYKVSRKEKRNFPLILESPSPNQTSLYFCASSSGGLLGKLFFGSGTQLSVL.

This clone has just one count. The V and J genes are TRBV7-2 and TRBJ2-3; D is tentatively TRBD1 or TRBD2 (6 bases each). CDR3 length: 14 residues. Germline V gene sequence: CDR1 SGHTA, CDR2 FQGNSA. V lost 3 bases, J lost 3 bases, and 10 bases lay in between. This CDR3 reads CASSLGGQTDTQYF. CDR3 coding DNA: TGTGCCAGCAGCTTGGGGGGCCAGACAGATACGCAGTATTTT.

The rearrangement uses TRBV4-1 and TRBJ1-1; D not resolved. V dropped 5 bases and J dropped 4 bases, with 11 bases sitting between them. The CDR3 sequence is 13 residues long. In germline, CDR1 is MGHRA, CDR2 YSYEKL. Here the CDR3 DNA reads TGCGCCAGCAGCGGGCGGAGGTCCACTGAAGCTTTCTTT. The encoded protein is CASSGRRSTEAFF.

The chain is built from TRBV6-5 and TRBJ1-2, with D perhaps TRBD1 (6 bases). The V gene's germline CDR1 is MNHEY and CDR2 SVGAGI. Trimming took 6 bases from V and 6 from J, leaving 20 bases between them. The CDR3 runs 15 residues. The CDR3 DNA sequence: TGTGCCAGCAGCCCGTCGGCAGGGGAGGCTCATGGCTACACCTTC. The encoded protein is CASSPSAGEAHGYTF.